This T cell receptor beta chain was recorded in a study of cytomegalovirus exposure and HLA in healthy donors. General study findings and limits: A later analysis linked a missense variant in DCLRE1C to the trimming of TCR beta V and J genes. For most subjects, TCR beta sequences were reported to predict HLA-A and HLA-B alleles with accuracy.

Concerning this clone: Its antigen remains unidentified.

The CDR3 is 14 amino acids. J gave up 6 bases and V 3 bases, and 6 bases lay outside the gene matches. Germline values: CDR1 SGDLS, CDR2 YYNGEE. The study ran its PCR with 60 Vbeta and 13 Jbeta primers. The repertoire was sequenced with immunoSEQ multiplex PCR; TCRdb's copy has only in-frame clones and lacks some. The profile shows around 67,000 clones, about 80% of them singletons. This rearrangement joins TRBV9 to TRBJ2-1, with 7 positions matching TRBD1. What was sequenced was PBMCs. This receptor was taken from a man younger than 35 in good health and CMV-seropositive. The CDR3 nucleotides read TGTGCCAGCAGCGCGACAGGGCGTTTCAATGAGCAGTTCTTC. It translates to CASSATGRFNEQFF.